This TCR beta chain was sequenced for a study of identical twins. Study outcomes and limitations: The study drew conclusions from cross-sectional statistical analysis, not from following the same donors.

CDR1 and CDR2 (germline): SQVTM, ANQGSEA. V lost 8 bases to trimming and J lost 12 bases, with 14 bases between them. The length of the CDR3 is 9 residues. TCRdb re-derived calls from the 5' RACE reads in MiXCR, one entry per CDR3 protein. The top ten hold roughly 2.8% of the sample, which has about 470,000 distinct CDR3 sequences, 24% seen once. This clonotype has more than one count but fewer than ten. As yet, its antigen is unknown. The same sample was also used in a study of T cells expressing NK-cell markers. That source adds: The authors sequenced eight donors, of whom seven were HCMV-seropositive and one was seronegative. Only alpha-beta TCR T cells were sorted in several experiments, using an anti-gamma-delta TCR antibody. In a group of five to seven donors, dominant NKG2C+ clonotypes represented about 1.0-7.5% of CD8+ T cells.

The receptor comes from a woman aged 18-35 years in good health. Sample: CD4+ T cells sorted from blood. The chain uses TRBV29-1 and TRBJ2-7; tentatively, D is TRBD2 (6 bases). The chain's CDR3 is CSNGVEGYF. The CDR3, as DNA: TGCAGCAATGGGGTGGAGGGGTACTTC.